This T cell receptor beta chain was captured by sequencing in a study of CD8 T cells in Susac syndrome. With random hexamers, roughly 0.45 to 1 ug RNA was reverse transcribed. TCRdb reanalysed the immunoSEQ multiplex PCR reads using MiXCR and keeps one entry per CDR3 protein. This repertoire shows some 190,000 distinct CDR3 sequences, 94% found once; its top ten account for around 0.16%. The CDR3 runs to 14 residues. Unmatched junction bases numbered 6, after V lost 2 bases and J lost 8 bases. Germline loops: CDR1 SGHAT, CDR2 FQDESV (reference sequence). TEMRA cells were FACS-enriched, with CD8+ and CD4+ T cells isolated negatively.

The clonotype comes from a human donor with Susac syndrome. Sequencing was performed on CD4+ T cells from PBMCs. This chain joins TRBV11-1 and TRBJ2-1, with 7 nucleotides matching TRBD2. In DNA, the CDR3 is TGTGCCAGCAGCTTAACACCTACTAGCGATGAGCAGTTCTTC. Translating it yields CASSLTPTSDEQFF.